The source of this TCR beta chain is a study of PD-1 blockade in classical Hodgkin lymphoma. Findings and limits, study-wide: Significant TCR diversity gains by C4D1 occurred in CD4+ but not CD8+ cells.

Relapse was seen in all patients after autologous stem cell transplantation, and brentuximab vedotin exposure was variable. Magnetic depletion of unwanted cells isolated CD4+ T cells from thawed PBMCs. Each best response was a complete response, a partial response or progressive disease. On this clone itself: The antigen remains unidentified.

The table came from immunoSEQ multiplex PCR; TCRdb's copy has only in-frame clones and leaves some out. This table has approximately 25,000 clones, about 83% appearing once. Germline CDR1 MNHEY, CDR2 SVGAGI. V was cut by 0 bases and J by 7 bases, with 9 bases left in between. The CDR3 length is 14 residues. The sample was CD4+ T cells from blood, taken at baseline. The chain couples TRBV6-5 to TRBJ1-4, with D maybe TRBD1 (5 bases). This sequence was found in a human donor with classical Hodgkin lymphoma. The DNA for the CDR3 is TGTGCCAGCAGTTACTCGGGGCAGGTTGAAAAACTGTTTTTT. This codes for CASSYSGQVEKLFF.